This TCR beta chain originates from a study of shared T cell receptors in the human thymus. In germline, CDR1 is GTSNPN, CDR2 SVGIG (reference sequence). The junction had 7 bases not matched to a gene; V was cut back by 1 base and J by 1 base. The CDR3 is 16 amino acids. Assay: immunoSEQ multiplex PCR; the TCRdb copy retains only in-frame clones and omits some. The sample lists about 710,000 clones, around 87% occurring once. This sample also belongs to another study, concerning human thymus T cells. That investigation notes: Surgeons resected thymus tissue during corrective heart surgery.

Sequences were obtained from thymocytes. This TCR was recovered from a boy younger than two with a congenital heart defect. This chain uses TRBV30 with TRBJ1-5, with TRBD1 identical over 7 bases. DNA for the CDR3: TGTGCCTGGAGTGCCGAGGAGGGGGCGAGCAATCAGCCCCAGCATTTT. It yields the protein CAWSAEEGASNQPQHF. Full variable domain (outside the CDR3, taken from reference TRBV30 and TRBJ1-5): SQTIHQWPATLVQPVGSPLSLECTVEGTSNPNLYWYRQAAGRGLQLLFYSVGIGQISSEVPQNLSASRPQDRQFILSSKKLLLSDSGFYLCAWSAEEGASNQPQHFGDGTRLSIL.